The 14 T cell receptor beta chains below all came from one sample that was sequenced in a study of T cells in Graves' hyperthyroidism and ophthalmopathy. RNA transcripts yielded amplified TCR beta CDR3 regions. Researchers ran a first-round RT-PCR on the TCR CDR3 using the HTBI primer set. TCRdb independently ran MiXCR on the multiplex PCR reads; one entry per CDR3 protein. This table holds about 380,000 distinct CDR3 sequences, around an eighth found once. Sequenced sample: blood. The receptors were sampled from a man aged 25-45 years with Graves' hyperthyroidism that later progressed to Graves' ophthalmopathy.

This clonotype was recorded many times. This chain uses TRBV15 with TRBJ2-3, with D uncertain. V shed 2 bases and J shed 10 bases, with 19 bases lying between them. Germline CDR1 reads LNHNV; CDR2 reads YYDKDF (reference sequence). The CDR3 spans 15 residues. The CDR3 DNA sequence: TGTGCCACCAGCAGACATCCCCGGACGGACGCTCCGCAGTATTTT. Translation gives CATSRHPRTDAPQYF.

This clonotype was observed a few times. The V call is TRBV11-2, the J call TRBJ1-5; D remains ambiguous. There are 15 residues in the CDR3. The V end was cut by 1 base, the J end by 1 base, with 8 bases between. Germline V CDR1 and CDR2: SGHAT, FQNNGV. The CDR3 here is CASSLAPYSNQPQHF. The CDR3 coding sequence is TGTGCCAGCAGCTTAGCGCCCTACAGCAATCAGCCCCAGCATTTT.

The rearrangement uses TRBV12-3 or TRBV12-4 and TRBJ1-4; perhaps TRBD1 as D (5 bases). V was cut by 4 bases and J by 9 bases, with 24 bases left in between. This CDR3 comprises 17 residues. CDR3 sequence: CASSSFYPGPRRQKLFF. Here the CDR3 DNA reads TGTGCCAGCAGTTCGTTTTATCCGGGACCTAGACGGCAAAAACTGTTTTTT.

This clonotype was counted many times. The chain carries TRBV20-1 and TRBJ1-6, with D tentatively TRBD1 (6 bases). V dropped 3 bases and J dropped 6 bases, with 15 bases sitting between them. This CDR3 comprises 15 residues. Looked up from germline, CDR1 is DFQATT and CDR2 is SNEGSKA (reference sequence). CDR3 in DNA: TGCAGTGCTAGGCGAAGGGGGACCCTTAATTCACCCCTCCACTTT. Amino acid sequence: CSARRRGTLNSPLHF.

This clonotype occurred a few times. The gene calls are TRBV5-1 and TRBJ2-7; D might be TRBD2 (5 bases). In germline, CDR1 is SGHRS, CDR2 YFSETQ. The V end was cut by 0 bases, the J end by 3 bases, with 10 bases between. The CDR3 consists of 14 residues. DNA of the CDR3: TGCGCCAGCAGCTTGGGAGGGAGCCGCTACGAGCAGTACTTC. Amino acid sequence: CASSLGGSRYEQYF.

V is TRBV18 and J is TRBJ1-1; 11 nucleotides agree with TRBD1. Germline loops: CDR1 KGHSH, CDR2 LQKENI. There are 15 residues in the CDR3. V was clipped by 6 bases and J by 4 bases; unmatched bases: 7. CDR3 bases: TGTGCCAGCTCCGGACAGGGGGCTGGGGTCACTGAAGCTTTCTTT. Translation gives CASSGQGAGVTEAFF.

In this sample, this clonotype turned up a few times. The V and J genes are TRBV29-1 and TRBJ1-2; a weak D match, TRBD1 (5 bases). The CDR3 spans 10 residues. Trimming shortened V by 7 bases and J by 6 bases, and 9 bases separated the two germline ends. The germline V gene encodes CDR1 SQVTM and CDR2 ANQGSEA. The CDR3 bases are TGCAGCGCGACAGTCCATGGCTACACCTTC. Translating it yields CSATVHGYTF.

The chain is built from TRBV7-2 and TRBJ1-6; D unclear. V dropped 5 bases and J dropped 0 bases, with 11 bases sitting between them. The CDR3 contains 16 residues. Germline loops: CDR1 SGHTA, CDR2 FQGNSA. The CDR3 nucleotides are TGTGCCAGCAGCCCGACCTCGAGCTCCTATAATTCACCCCTCCACTTT. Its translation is CASSPTSSSYNSPLHF.

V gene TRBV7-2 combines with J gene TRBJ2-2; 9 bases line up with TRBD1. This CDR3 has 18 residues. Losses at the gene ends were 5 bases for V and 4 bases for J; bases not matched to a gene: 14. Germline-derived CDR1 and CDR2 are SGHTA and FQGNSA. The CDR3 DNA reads TGTGCCAGCAGCCCTAGGGGACAGGGTTCCTCTGGCACCGGGGAGCTGTTTTTT. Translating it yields CASSPRGQGSSGTGELFF.

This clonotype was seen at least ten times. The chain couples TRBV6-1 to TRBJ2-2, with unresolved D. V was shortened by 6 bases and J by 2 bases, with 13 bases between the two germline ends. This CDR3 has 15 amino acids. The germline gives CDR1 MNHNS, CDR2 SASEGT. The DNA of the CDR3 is TGTGCCAGCAGCCTCGTCGGTTATAACACCGGGGAGCTGTTTTTT. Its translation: CASSLVGYNTGELFF.

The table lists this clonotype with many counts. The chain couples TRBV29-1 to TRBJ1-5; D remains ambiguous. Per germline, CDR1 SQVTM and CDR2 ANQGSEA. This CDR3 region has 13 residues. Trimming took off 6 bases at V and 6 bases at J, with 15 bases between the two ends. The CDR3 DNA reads TGCAGCGTGAGAGTCCAGCTCGGTCAGCCCCAGCATTTT. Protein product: CSVRVQLGQPQHF.

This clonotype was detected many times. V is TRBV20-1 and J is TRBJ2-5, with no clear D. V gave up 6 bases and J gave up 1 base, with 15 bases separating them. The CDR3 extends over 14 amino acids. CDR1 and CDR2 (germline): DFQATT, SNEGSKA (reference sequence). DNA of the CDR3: TGCAGTGCCGTAGATGAGACACCCCAAGAGACCCAGTACTTC. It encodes CSAVDETPQETQYF.

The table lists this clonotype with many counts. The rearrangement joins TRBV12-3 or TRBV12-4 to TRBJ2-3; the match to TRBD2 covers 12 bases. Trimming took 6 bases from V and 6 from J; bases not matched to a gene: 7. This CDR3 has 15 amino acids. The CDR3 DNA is TGTGCCAGCAGCCCGACTAGCGGGGGAGGGGATACGCAGTATTTT. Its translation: CASSPTSGGGDTQYF.

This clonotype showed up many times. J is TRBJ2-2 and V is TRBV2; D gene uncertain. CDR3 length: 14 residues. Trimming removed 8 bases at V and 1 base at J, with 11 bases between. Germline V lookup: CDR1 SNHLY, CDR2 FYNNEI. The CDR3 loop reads CASLYTQNTGELFF. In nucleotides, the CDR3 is TGTGCCAGCCTTTACACACAGAACACCGGGGAGCTGTTTTTT.